This T cell receptor (beta chain) was captured in a study of cytomegalovirus exposure and HLA in healthy donors. The PCR used 60 Vbeta and 13 Jbeta primers. Repertoires were generated with immunoSEQ multiplex PCR, while TCRdb's copy carries only in-frame clones and drops some. The sample includes fewer than 200,000 clones, under 90% of them seen just once. Trimming at V came to 8 bases and at J to 6 bases, leaving 12 bases not matched to a gene. This CDR3 spans 16 amino acids. The germline V gene has CDR1 MDHEN and CDR2 SYDVKM. Sequencing was carried out using PBMCs. The origin of this receptor is a man aged 30-40 years in good health and CMV-seronegative. The chain couples TRBV28 to TRBJ2-2; 10 bases agree with TRBD2. The CDR3 bases are TGTGCCAGCTCTCGGCCTATTAGCGGGAGGCCCGGGGAGCTGTTTTTT. Residues: CASSRPISGRPGELFF. Complete variable domain (other parts from reference TRBV28 and TRBJ2-2): DVKVTQSSRYLVKRTGEKVFLECVQDMDHENMFWYRQDPGLGLRLIYFSYDVKMKEKGDIPEGYSVSREKKERFSLILESASTNQTSMYLCASSRPISGRPGELFFGEGSRLTVL.